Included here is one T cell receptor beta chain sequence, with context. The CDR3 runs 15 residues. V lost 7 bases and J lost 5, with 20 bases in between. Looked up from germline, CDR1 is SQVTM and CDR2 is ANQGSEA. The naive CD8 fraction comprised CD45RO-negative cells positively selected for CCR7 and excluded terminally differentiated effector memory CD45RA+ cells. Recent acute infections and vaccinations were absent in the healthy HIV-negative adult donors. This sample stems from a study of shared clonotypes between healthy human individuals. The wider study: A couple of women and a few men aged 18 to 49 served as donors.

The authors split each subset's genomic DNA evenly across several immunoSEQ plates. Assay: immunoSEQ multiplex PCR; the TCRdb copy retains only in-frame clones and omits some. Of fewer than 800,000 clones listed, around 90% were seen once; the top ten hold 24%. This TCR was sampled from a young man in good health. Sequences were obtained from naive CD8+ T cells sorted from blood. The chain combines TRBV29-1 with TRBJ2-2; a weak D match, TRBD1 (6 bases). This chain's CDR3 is CSASVGQGRTGELFF. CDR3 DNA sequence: TGCAGCGCATCCGTGGGCCAGGGGAGAACCGGGGAGCTGTTTTTT.